These T cell receptor beta chains were read from a single sample in a study of blood T cell repertoires in COVID-19. Measured with immunoSEQ multiplex PCR; TCRdb has only the in-frame clones, and not every one. The table shows around 300,000 clones, with just under 90% occurring only once. The specimen was PBMCs or T cells enriched from blood (not recorded which). The origin of the receptors is a woman in her 30s who had recovered from COVID-19. Both conserved end residues are part of each CDR3.

v_gene | CDR3aa
TRBV7-2 | CASSLVVAVTGELFF
TRBV2 | CASSATARVEQFF
TRBV15 | CATSTGLQRSSYNEQFF
TRBV28 | CASSLSGGAKYEQYF
TRBV19 | CASSIWLAGRSNEQFF
TRBV10-3 | CAISESKVSPGDQPQHF
TRBV18 | CASSPRGLEAFF
TRBV18 | CASSPFNRMPDTQYF
TRBV2 | CASFGGIEAFF
TRBV6-2/TRBV6-3 | CASSYWAGRVEQYF
TRBV7-2 | CASSGGTGGGRRAIQYF
TRBV5-4 | CASRNSRGLNEKLFF
TRBV6-1 | CASSEPGLAGYEQYF
TRBV10-3 | CAMGGSSEQYF
TRBV15 | CATSPRRVDAKNIQYF
TRBV11-2 | CASSFRGTSTDTQYF
TRBV5-1 | CASSPGQGQETQYF
TRBV21-1 | CASSTQGLAVDYEQYF
TRBV28 | CASSLQRTSTDTQYF
TRBV3-1/TRBV3-2 | CASSPRGSRGTEAFF
TRBV5-6 | CASSPRGGFRGWGEQYF
TRBV5-1 | CASSPQGAKNIQYF
TRBV14 | CASSQEQRGNEQFF
TRBV18 | CASSSTIRDGYTF
TRBV6-2/TRBV6-3 | CASSYASPQGRYEQYF
TRBV19 | CASRAGASGNTIYF
TRBV24-1 | CATRTDRGASNQPQHF
TRBV6-2/TRBV6-3 | CASSLELAGGYEQYF
TRBV6-5 | CASGRREQYF
TRBV19 | CASRTGRIAEQFF
TRBV30 | CAWRHRDTIIEGTEAFF
TRBV9 | CASSVVLAGATGELFF
TRBV29-1 | CSVGLTPHEQYF
TRBV10-3 | CANGKSNQPQHF
TRBV28 | CASSLLRGPETEAFF
TRBV19 | CASSYRASEQYF
TRBV18 | CASSPQQGRDEKLFF
TRBV5-6 | CASSRTGVYEQYF
TRBV30 | CAWSRLQGGRNTEAFF
TRBV5-4 | CASRPGLAGVVGTDTQYF
TRBV29-1 | CSVEAGQGVEKRTDTQYF
TRBV19 | CASSRQIVDEQFF
TRBV7-3 | CASSLGGPSSYNEQFF